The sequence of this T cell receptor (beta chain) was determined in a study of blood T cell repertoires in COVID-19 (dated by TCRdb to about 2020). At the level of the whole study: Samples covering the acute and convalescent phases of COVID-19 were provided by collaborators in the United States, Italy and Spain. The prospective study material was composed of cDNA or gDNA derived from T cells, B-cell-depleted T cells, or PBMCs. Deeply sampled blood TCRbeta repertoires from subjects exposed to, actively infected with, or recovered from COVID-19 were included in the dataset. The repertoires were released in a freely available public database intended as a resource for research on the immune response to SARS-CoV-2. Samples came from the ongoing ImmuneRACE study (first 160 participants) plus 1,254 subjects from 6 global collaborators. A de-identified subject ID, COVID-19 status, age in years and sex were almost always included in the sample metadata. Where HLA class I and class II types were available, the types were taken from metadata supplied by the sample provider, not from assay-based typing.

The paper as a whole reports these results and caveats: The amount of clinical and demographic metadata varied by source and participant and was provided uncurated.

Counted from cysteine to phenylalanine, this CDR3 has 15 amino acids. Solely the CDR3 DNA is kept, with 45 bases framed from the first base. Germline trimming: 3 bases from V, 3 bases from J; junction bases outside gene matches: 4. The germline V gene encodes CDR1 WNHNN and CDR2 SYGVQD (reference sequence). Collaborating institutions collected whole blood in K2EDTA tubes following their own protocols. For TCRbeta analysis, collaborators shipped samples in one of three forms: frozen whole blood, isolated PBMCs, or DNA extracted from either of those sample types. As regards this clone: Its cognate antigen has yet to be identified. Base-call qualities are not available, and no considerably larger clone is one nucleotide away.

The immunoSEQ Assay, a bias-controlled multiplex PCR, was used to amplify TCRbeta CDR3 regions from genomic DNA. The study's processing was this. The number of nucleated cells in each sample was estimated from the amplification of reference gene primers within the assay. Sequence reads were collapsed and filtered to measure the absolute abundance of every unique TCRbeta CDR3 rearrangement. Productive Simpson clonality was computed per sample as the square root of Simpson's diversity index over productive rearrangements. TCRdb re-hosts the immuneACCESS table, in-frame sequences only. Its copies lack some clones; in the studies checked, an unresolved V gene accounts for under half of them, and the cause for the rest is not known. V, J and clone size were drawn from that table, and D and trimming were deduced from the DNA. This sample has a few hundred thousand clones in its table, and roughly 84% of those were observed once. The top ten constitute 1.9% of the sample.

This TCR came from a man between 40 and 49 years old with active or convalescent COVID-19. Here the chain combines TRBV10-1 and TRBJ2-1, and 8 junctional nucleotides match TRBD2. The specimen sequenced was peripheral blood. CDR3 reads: CASSDSSGGYNEQFF. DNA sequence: TGCGCCAGCAGTGATTCGAGCGGGGGCTACAATGAGCAGTTCTTC.